The T cell receptor beta chain under discussion was sequenced for a study of response to subunit inactivated influenza vaccine. There are a few counts of this clonotype. TCRdb re-analysed the RT-PCR reads in MiXCR, keeping a single row per CDR3 protein. The sample yields just under 550,000 distinct CDR3 sequences, roughly a quarter seen once. The V and J ends lost 5 bases and 3 bases respectively, with 10 bases between them. The CDR3 contains 13 residues. This sample also appeared in a second study, on T cells expressing NK-cell markers. Per that paper: UMIs accompanied the 5'RACE template switching by which TCR beta cDNA was made.

The clonotype comes from a man aged 45-65 years who received an inactivated influenza vaccine. The starting material was CD4+ T cells sorted from PBMCs, obtained roughly 12 days after vaccination. V gene TRBV12-3 or TRBV12-4 combines with J gene TRBJ1-1; D not certain. The CDR3 spells CASSPDRYTEAFF. CDR3 DNA sequence: TGTGCCAGCAGTCCAGATAGATACACTGAAGCTTTCTTT.